Listed below are T cell receptor beta chains from one sample, sequenced in a study of post-analysis software for immune sequencing data. MiXCR, run by TCRdb on the PCR reads, gives a single entry per CDR3 protein. The sample shows hundreds of thousands of distinct CDR3 sequences, approximately 45% of them seen only once. The sample was blood. The receptor set was obtained from a girl under 18 with multiple sclerosis. CDR3s include the opening cysteine and the closing phenylalanine or tryptophan. The D gene is left open where the match is weak. Size values are once, few and many counts, or a class for expanded clones, and some rows have none.

cdr3_length: 19
v_call: TRBV7-9
j_call: TRBJ2-7
d_call: -
clone_size: -
cdr3_nt: TGTGCCAGCAGCTTAGGTATATTGGCAGGGTTCGGGTTGTACTACGAGCAGTACTTC
cdr3_aa: CASSLGILAGFGLYYEQYF

cdr3_length: 14
v_call: TRBV7-8
j_call: TRBJ1-4
d_call: -
clone_size: -
cdr3_nt: TGTGCCAGCAGCCCGAGGGAGCCCGGGGAAAAACTGTTTTTT
cdr3_aa: CASSPREPGEKLFF

cdr3_length: 13
v_call: TRBV11-2
j_call: TRBJ2-5
d_call: -
clone_size: -
cdr3_nt: TGTGCCAGCAGCTTAGGGCGCCTCTCGGGCCAGTACTTC
cdr3_aa: CASSLGRLSGQYF

cdr3_length: 16
v_call: TRBV27
j_call: TRBJ2-5
d_call: -
clone_size: -
cdr3_nt: TGTGCCAGCAGTATCGTGGGCGGGACATCCCAAGAGACCCAGTACTTC
cdr3_aa: CASSIVGGTSQETQYF

cdr3_length: 11
v_call: TRBV29-1
j_call: TRBJ2-5
d_call: -
clone_size: -
cdr3_nt: TGCAGCCCTCAGAAAGAGGGGACCCAGTACTTC
cdr3_aa: CSPQKEGTQYF

cdr3_length: 14
v_call: TRBV6-6
j_call: TRBJ1-1
d_call: TRBD1
clone_size: few
cdr3_nt: TGTGCCAGCAGCGGGACAGGGGGCCACACTGAAGCTTTCTTT
cdr3_aa: CASSGTGGHTEAFF

cdr3_length: 14
v_call: TRBV27
j_call: TRBJ2-1
d_call: TRBD2
clone_size: -
cdr3_nt: TGTGCCAGCAGTTCTAGCGGGAGACACAATGAGCAGTTCTTC
cdr3_aa: CASSSSGRHNEQFF

cdr3_length: 14
v_call: TRBV9
j_call: TRBJ2-7
d_call: -
clone_size: few
cdr3_nt: TGTGCCAGCAGCGTGGCCCAGGGGGGTGGTTGGCAGTACTTC
cdr3_aa: CASSVAQGGGWQYF

cdr3_length: 16
v_call: TRBV4-2
j_call: TRBJ2-5
d_call: TRBD2
clone_size: -
cdr3_nt: TGTGCCAGCAGCCAAGCGTCCTACCGGGAGGAAGAGACCCAGTACTTC
cdr3_aa: CASSQASYREEETQYF

cdr3_length: 15
v_call: TRBV6-6
j_call: TRBJ1-2
d_call: -
clone_size: -
cdr3_nt: TGTGCCAGCAGTTACGACTTCCAGGGGAACTATGGCTACACCTTC
cdr3_aa: CASSYDFQGNYGYTF

cdr3_length: 16
v_call: TRBV4-1
j_call: TRBJ2-3
d_call: TRBD2
clone_size: many
cdr3_nt: TGCGCCAGCAGCCCCCGACTAGCGGGAGTCGGGGATACGCAGTATTTT
cdr3_aa: CASSPRLAGVGDTQYF

cdr3_length: 12
v_call: TRBV7-9
j_call: TRBJ1-4
d_call: TRBD1
clone_size: -
cdr3_nt: TGTGCCAGCAGCTGGACAGGCGAAAAACTGTTTTTT
cdr3_aa: CASSWTGEKLFF

cdr3_length: 14
v_call: TRBV5-1
j_call: TRBJ2-5
d_call: TRBD1
clone_size: few
cdr3_nt: TGCGCCAGCAGCTTGAGACAGGGGCAGGGGACCCAGTACTTC
cdr3_aa: CASSLRQGQGTQYF

cdr3_length: 14
v_call: TRBV12-3/TRBV12-4
j_call: TRBJ1-2
d_call: -
clone_size: few
cdr3_nt: TGTGCCAGCAGTCCCAGGACATCAAACTATGGCTACACCTTC
cdr3_aa: CASSPRTSNYGYTF

cdr3_length: 12
v_call: TRBV5-1
j_call: TRBJ2-4
d_call: -
clone_size: -
cdr3_nt: TGCGCCAGCAGCTTGGCCGGGGACATTCAGTACTTC
cdr3_aa: CASSLAGDIQYF

cdr3_length: 19
v_call: TRBV7-9
j_call: TRBJ2-3
d_call: TRBD2
clone_size: -
cdr3_nt: TGTGCCAGCAGCTTCTTAATTTCACTAGCGGGAGGGTTCGCAGATACGCAGTATTTT
cdr3_aa: CASSFLISLAGGFADTQYF

cdr3_length: 15
v_call: TRBV5-1
j_call: TRBJ2-5
d_call: TRBD2
clone_size: few
cdr3_nt: TGCGCCAGCAGCAATAAGACTAGCGGGAGTGAGACCCAGTACTTC
cdr3_aa: CASSNKTSGSETQYF

cdr3_length: 16
v_call: TRBV11-2
j_call: TRBJ2-5
d_call: TRBD2
clone_size: -
cdr3_nt: TGTGCCAGCAGCCTCGAGACTAGCGGAGCCCAAGAGACCCAGTACTTC
cdr3_aa: CASSLETSGAQETQYF

cdr3_length: 14
v_call: TRBV28
j_call: TRBJ2-7
d_call: TRBD1
clone_size: -
cdr3_nt: TGTGCCAGCAGTAGGAGACAGGGGGTACACGAGCAGTACTTC
cdr3_aa: CASSRRQGVHEQYF

cdr3_length: 14
v_call: TRBV28
j_call: TRBJ1-1
d_call: -
clone_size: -
cdr3_nt: TGTGCCAGCAGGGCCGGGGGAGAGAACACTGAAGCTTTCTTT
cdr3_aa: CASRAGGENTEAFF

cdr3_length: 14
v_call: TRBV12-3/TRBV12-4
j_call: TRBJ2-1
d_call: TRBD2
clone_size: many
cdr3_nt: TGTGCCAGCAGCACTAGCGGTTCCTACAATGAGCAGTTCTTC
cdr3_aa: CASSTSGSYNEQFF

cdr3_length: 14
v_call: TRBV20-1
j_call: TRBJ2-7
d_call: -
clone_size: -
cdr3_nt: TGCAGTGCTAGTCCGTCGGGACAAGACCGAGAGCAGTACTTC
cdr3_aa: CSASPSGQDREQYF

cdr3_length: 9
v_call: TRBV20-1
j_call: TRBJ2-7
d_call: -
clone_size: -
cdr3_nt: TGCATGGCTGGGAACGAGCAGTACTTC
cdr3_aa: CMAGNEQYF

cdr3_length: 15
v_call: TRBV14
j_call: TRBJ1-2
d_call: -
clone_size: -
cdr3_nt: TGTGCCAGCAGCCAAGACGGCGGCAGCACCTATGGCTACACCTTC
cdr3_aa: CASSQDGGSTYGYTF

cdr3_length: 16
v_call: TRBV4-3
j_call: TRBJ1-2
d_call: -
clone_size: -
cdr3_nt: TGCGCCAGCAGCCAAGATGTTCGCCGGCAGTTAGTAGGCTACACCTTC
cdr3_aa: CASSQDVRRQLVGYTF

cdr3_length: 15
v_call: TRBV28
j_call: TRBJ2-1
d_call: TRBD2
clone_size: -
cdr3_nt: TGTGCCGGCAGGCGGACTAGCGGGATGAGAAATGAGCAGTTCTTC
cdr3_aa: CAGRRTSGMRNEQFF

cdr3_length: 12
v_call: TRBV19
j_call: TRBJ1-2
d_call: -
clone_size: -
cdr3_nt: TGTGCCAGTAGTCCCCGGATCTATGGCTACACCTTC
cdr3_aa: CASSPRIYGYTF

cdr3_length: 14
v_call: TRBV5-5
j_call: TRBJ2-7
d_call: TRBD1
clone_size: few
cdr3_nt: TGTGCCAGCAGCTTGGACAGGGGCTCCTACAAGCAGTACTTC
cdr3_aa: CASSLDRGSYKQYF

cdr3_length: 16
v_call: TRBV20-1
j_call: TRBJ2-7
d_call: TRBD2
clone_size: -
cdr3_nt: TGCAGGGCTAGAGGGCCTATAGCGGGGAGCTCCTACGAGCAGTACTTC
cdr3_aa: CRARGPIAGSSYEQYF

cdr3_length: 17
v_call: TRBV12-3/TRBV12-4
j_call: TRBJ1-2
d_call: -
clone_size: -
cdr3_nt: TGTGCCAGCAGTTTATCAGGGGATTCCACTATTACCTATGGCTACACCTTC
cdr3_aa: CASSLSGDSTITYGYTF

cdr3_length: 16
v_call: TRBV9
j_call: TRBJ2-3
d_call: -
clone_size: -
cdr3_nt: TGTGCCAGCAGCGTTCTTAGCGGTACTAGCACAGATACGCAGTATTTT
cdr3_aa: CASSVLSGTSTDTQYF

cdr3_length: 17
v_call: TRBV9
j_call: TRBJ2-1
d_call: TRBD2
clone_size: once
cdr3_nt: TGTGCCAGCAGCGTAGATTCAGCGGGAGGGATTTACAATGAGCAGTTCTTC
cdr3_aa: CASSVDSAGGIYNEQFF

cdr3_length: 17
v_call: TRBV7-9
j_call: TRBJ2-1
d_call: TRBD2
clone_size: -
cdr3_nt: TGTGCCAGCAGCCCAAACCCCGGGACTAGTCTCCACAATGAGCAGTTCTTC
cdr3_aa: CASSPNPGTSLHNEQFF

cdr3_length: 12
v_call: TRBV20-1
j_call: TRBJ2-3
d_call: -
clone_size: -
cdr3_nt: TGCAGTGCTCAGACTAGTTCAGATACGCAGTATTTT
cdr3_aa: CSAQTSSDTQYF

cdr3_length: 16
v_call: TRBV20-1
j_call: TRBJ2-3
d_call: TRBD1
clone_size: few
cdr3_nt: TGCAGTGCTAGATCGGGACAGCGCCAAAGCACAGATACGCAGTATTTT
cdr3_aa: CSARSGQRQSTDTQYF

cdr3_length: 13
v_call: TRBV28
j_call: TRBJ2-5
d_call: TRBD2
clone_size: -
cdr3_nt: TGTGCCAGCAGTCCGACTAGCGGGAGAAGGCAGTACTTC
cdr3_aa: CASSPTSGRRQYF

cdr3_length: 14
v_call: TRBV11-2
j_call: TRBJ2-5
d_call: -
clone_size: -
cdr3_nt: TGTGCCAGCAGCTCGCGGGGATCCGTAGAGACCCAGTACTTC
cdr3_aa: CASSSRGSVETQYF

cdr3_length: 15
v_call: TRBV18
j_call: TRBJ2-3
d_call: TRBD2
clone_size: -
cdr3_nt: TGTGCCAGCTCACCCGACTGGCGGGAGACAGATACGCAGTATTTT
cdr3_aa: CASSPDWRETDTQYF

cdr3_length: 17
v_call: TRBV12-3/TRBV12-4
j_call: TRBJ2-1
d_call: -
clone_size: few
cdr3_nt: TGTGCCAGCAGTCTCGGGACCCTACCCGTCTCCTACAATGAGCAGTTCTTC
cdr3_aa: CASSLGTLPVSYNEQFF

cdr3_length: 13
v_call: TRBV12-3/TRBV12-4
j_call: TRBJ1-1
d_call: -
clone_size: few
cdr3_nt: TGTGCCAGCAGCTGGGCGGGGGCCACTGAAGCTTTCTTT
cdr3_aa: CASSWAGATEAFF

cdr3_length: 14
v_call: TRBV18
j_call: TRBJ2-1
d_call: TRBD2
clone_size: once
cdr3_nt: TGTGCCAGCTCACCTGGGACTAGCGACAATGAGCAGTTCTTC
cdr3_aa: CASSPGTSDNEQFF

cdr3_length: 12
v_call: TRBV28
j_call: TRBJ1-2
d_call: -
clone_size: few
cdr3_nt: TGTGCCAGCAGTGGAGATAACTATGGCTACACCTTC
cdr3_aa: CASSGDNYGYTF

cdr3_length: 14
v_call: TRBV20-1
j_call: TRBJ2-7
d_call: TRBD2
clone_size: -
cdr3_nt: TGCAGTGTCCCCCCGGGACTAGCGGGATACGAGCAGTACTTC
cdr3_aa: CSVPPGLAGYEQYF